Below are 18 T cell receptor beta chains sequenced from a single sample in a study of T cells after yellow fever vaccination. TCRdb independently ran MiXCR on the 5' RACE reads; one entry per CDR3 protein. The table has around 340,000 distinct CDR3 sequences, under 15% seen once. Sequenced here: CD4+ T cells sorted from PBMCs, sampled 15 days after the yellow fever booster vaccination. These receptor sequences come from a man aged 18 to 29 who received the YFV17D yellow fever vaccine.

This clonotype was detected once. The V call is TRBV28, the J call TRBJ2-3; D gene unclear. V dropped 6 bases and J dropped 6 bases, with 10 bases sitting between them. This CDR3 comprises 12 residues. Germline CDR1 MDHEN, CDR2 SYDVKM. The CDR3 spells CASSRLVDTQYF. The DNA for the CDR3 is TGTGCCAGCAGCCGGTTGGTGGATACGCAGTATTTT.

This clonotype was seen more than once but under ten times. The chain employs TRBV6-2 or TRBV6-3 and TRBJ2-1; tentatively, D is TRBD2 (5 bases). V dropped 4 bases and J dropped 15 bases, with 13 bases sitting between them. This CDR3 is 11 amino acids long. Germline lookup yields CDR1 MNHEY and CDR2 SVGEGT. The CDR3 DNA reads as TGTGCCAGCAGTTTGACGGAGGAATGGTTCTTC. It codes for CASSLTEEWFF.

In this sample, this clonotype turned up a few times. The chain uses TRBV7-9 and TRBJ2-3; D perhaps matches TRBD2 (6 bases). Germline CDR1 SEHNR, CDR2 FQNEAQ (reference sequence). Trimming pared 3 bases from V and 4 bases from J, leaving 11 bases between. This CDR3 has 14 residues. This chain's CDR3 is CASSLEGRSDTQYF. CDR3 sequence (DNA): TGTGCCAGCAGCTTGGAGGGGCGCTCAGATACGCAGTATTTT.

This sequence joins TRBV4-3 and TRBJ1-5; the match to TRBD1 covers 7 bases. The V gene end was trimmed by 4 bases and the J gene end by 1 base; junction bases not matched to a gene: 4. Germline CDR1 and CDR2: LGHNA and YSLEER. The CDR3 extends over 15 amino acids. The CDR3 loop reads CASSPRTGSNQPQHF. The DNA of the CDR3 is TGCGCCAGCAGCCCGAGGACAGGAAGCAATCAGCCCCAGCATTTT.

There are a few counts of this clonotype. This CDR3 is CASSAPGRPRGEAFF. The CDR3 bases are TGTGCCAGCAGTGCCCCGGGCAGGCCAAGGGGTGAAGCTTTCTTT. The V gene is TRBV6-5, the J gene TRBJ1-1, with a weak D call TRBD1 (5 bases). CDR1 and CDR2 (germline): MNHEY, SVGAGI. The CDR3 contains 15 residues. With 5 bases removed from V and 7 bases from J, the gap between germline ends came to 20 bases.

The CDR3 nucleotides read TGTGCCAGCAGCCAATTTATTCAGGGAAGATATCCCGGGGAGCTGTTTTTT. Amino acids: CASSQFIQGRYPGELFF. The chain recombines TRBV14 with TRBJ2-2; D is perhaps TRBD1 (5 bases). The CDR3 is 17 residues long. V shed 2 bases and J shed 6 bases, with 19 bases lying between them. Germline assignment: CDR1 SGHDN and CDR2 FVKESK.

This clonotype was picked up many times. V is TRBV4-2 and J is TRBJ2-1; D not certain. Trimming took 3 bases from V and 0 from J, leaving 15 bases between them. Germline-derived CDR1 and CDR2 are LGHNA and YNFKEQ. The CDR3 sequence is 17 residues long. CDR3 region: CASSQRTAASSYNEQFF. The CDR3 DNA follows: TGTGCCAGCAGCCAGCGGACGGCAGCTAGCTCCTACAATGAGCAGTTCTTC.

The CDR3 DNA reads as TGTGCCTGGAGTAACCTGGACAGATACGAGCAGTACTTC. This sequence encodes CAWSNLDRYEQYF. The chain is built from TRBV30 and TRBJ2-7, with D perhaps matching TRBD1 (6 bases). Per germline, CDR1 GTSNPN and CDR2 SVGIG (reference sequence). The CDR3 is 13 residues long. Trimming cost V 2 bases and J 4 bases, with 12 bases left between them. The complete variable domain, with remaining parts taken from reference TRBV30 and TRBJ2-7, reads SQTIHQWPATLVQPVGSPLSLECTVEGTSNPNLYWYRQAAGRGLQLLFYSVGIGQISSEVPQNLSASRPQDRQFILSSKKLLLSDSGFYLCAWSNLDRYEQYFGPGTRLTVT.

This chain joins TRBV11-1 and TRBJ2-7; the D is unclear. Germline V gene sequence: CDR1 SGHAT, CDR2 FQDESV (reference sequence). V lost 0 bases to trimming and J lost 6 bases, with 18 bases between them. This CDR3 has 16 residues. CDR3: CASSLALQVGALEQYF. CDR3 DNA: TGTGCCAGCAGCTTAGCGCTGCAGGTTGGAGCTCTCGAGCAGTACTTC.

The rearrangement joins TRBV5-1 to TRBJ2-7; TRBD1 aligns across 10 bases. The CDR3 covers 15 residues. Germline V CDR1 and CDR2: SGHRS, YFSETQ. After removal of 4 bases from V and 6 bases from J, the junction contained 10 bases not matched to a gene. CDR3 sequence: CASSPPGQGSLEQYF. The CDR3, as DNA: TGCGCCAGCAGCCCTCCGGGACAGGGGTCCCTCGAGCAGTACTTC.

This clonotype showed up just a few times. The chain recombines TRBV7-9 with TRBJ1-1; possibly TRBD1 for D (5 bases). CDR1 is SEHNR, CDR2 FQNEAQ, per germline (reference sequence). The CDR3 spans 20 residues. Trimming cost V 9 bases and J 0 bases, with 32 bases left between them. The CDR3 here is CASLPMGQSSSYLMNTEAFF. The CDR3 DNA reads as TGTGCCAGTCTCCCGATGGGGCAGTCATCGTCCTATCTGATGAACACTGAAGCTTTCTTT.

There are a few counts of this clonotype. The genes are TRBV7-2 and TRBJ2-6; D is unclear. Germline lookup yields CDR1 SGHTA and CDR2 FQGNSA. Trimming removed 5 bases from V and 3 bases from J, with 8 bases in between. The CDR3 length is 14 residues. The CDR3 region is CASSQRYGANVLTF. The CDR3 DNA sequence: TGTGCCAGCAGCCAACGTTATGGGGCCAACGTCCTGACTTTC. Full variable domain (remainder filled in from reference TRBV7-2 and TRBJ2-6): GAGVSQSPSNKVTEKGKDVELRCDPISGHTALYWYRQSLGQGLEFLIYFQGNSAPDKSGLPSDRFSAERTGGSVSTLTIQRTQQEDSAVYLCASSQRYGANVLTFGAGSRLTVL.

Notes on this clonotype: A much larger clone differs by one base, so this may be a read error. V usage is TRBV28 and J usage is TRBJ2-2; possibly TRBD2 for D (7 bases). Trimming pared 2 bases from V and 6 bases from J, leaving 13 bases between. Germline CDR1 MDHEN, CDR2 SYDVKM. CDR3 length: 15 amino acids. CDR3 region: CASSLGGGFSGELFF. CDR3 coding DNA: TGTGCCAGCAGTTTAGGCGGGGGCTTCTCCGGGGAGCTGTTTTTT.

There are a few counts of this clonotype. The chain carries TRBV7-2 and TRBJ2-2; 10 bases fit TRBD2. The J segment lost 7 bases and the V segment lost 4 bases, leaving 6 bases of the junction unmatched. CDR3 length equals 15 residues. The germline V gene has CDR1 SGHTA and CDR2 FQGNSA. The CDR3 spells CASSYTSGVGGELFF. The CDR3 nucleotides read TGTGCCAGCAGCTATACTAGCGGGGTAGGCGGGGAGCTGTTTTTT.

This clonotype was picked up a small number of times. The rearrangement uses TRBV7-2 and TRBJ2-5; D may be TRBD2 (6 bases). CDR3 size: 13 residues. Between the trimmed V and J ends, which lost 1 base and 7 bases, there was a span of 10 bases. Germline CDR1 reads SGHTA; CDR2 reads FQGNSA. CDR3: CASSLGLGGTQYF. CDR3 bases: TGTGCCAGCAGCTTAGGATTGGGGGGGACCCAGTACTTC.

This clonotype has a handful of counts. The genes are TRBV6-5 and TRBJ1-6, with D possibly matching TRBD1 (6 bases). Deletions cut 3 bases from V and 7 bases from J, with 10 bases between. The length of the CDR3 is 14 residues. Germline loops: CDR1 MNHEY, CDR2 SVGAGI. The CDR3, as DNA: TGTGCCAGCAGTTATGCAGGGGTGAATTCACCCCTCCACTTT. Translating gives CASSYAGVNSPLHF.

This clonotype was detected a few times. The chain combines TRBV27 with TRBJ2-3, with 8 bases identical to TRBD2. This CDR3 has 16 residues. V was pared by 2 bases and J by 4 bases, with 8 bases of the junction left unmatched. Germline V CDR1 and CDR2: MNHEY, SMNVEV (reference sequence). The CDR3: CASSLGAGEGSDTQYF. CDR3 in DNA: TGTGCCAGCAGTTTAGGAGCGGGGGAGGGATCAGATACGCAGTATTTT.

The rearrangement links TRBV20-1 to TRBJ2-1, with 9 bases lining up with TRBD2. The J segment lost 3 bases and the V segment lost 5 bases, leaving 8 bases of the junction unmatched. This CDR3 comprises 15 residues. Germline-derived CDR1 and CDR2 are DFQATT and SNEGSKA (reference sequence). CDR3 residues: CSAGGASGVYNEQFF. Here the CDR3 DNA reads TGCAGTGCTGGAGGGGCTAGCGGGGTCTACAATGAGCAGTTCTTC.